The 27 T cell receptor beta chains below come from one sample, sequenced in a study of blood T cell repertoires in COVID-19. Generated by immunoSEQ multiplex PCR, the TCRdb table keeps only in-frame clones and is missing some. The sample lists over 150,000 clones; roughly 85% were seen once. The sequenced material came from peripheral blood. These receptors all stem from a woman aged 65 to 85 with acute or convalescent COVID-19.

The chain recombines TRBV3-1 (or the pseudogene TRBV3-2) with TRBJ1-1, with D possibly TRBD1 on 6 matching bases. CDR3 length equals 14 residues. The V and J ends lost 1 base and 5 bases respectively, with 11 bases between them. Germline V CDR1 and CDR2: LGHDT, YNNKEL (reference sequence). CDR3 sequence (DNA): TGTGCCAGCAGCCAAGGAACAGGGCGAACTGAAGCTTTCTTT. This encodes CASSQGTGRTEAFF.

CDR3 residues: CASSLVAGVNNEQFF. DNA for the CDR3: TGTGCCAGCAGCTTAGTAGCGGGTGTTAACAATGAGCAGTTCTTC. V usage is TRBV3-1 (or the pseudogene TRBV3-2) and J usage is TRBJ2-1, with 7 bases aligning to TRBD2. With V trimmed by 5 bases and J by 5 bases, 9 bases remained unmatched. The CDR3 length is 15 residues. Germline V gene sequence: CDR1 LGHDT, CDR2 YNNKEL (reference sequence).

The V gene is TRBV6-2 or TRBV6-3, the J gene TRBJ1-2; possible D gene TRBD1, 6 bases. The CDR3 totals 15 residues. In germline, CDR1 is MNHEY, CDR2 SVGEGT. The V and J ends lost 4 bases and 4 bases respectively, with 16 bases between them. CDR3 nucleotide sequence: TGTGCCAGCAGTTCAAACAGGGCGACCGTCTATGGCTACACCTTC. Translation: CASSSNRATVYGYTF.

V usage is TRBV6-5 and J usage is TRBJ2-5; D unclear. This CDR3 contains 14 residues. V lost 2 bases and J lost 3, with 10 bases in between. In germline, CDR1 is MNHEY, CDR2 SVGAGI. CDR3 region: CASSYTPYEETQYF. The CDR3 nucleotides read TGTGCCAGCAGTTACACCCCCTACGAAGAGACCCAGTACTTC.

The chain employs TRBV19 and TRBJ1-2, with no clear D. The CDR3 sequence is 13 residues long. CDR1 is LNHDA, CDR2 SQIVND, per germline (reference sequence). V lost 5 bases, J lost 6 bases, and 13 bases lay in between. CDR3 in amino acids: CASSRGSANGYTF. CDR3 DNA: TGTGCCAGTAGTCGGGGAAGTGCAAATGGCTACACCTTC. The entire variable domain, with the rest obtained from reference TRBV19 and TRBJ1-2, is as follows: DGGITQSPKYLFRKEGQNVTLSCEQNLNHDAMYWYRQDPGQGLRLIYYSQIVNDFQKGDIAEGYSVSREKKESFPLTVTSAQKNPTAFYLCASSRGSANGYTFGSGTRLTVV.

This clone appeared a few times. The V gene is TRBV3-1 (or the pseudogene TRBV3-2), the J gene TRBJ2-5, with TRBD2 matching 8 bases. Trimming cost V 3 bases and J 4 bases; bases outside gene matches: 10. CDR1 and CDR2 (germline): LGHDT, YNNKEL (reference sequence). The CDR3 covers 16 residues. The CDR3 loop reads CASSHTSREARETQYF. The CDR3 nucleotides are TGTGCCAGCAGCCACACCTCGCGGGAGGCCCGAGAGACCCAGTACTTC.

This clone was observed once. The chain has TRBV30 and TRBJ2-2; D unresolved. V shed 0 bases and J shed 6 bases, with 11 bases lying between them. The germline CDR1 and CDR2 sequences are GTSNPN and SVGIG (reference sequence). The length of the CDR3 is 14 residues. The chain's CDR3 is CAWSVGRYPGELFF. The CDR3 nucleotides are TGTGCCTGGAGTGTCGGCAGGTACCCCGGGGAGCTGTTTTTT.

V is TRBV19 and J is TRBJ2-2; no reliable D call. Trimming took off 4 bases at V and 2 bases at J, with 8 bases between the two ends. The length of the CDR3 is 14 residues. CDR1 and CDR2 (germline): LNHDA, SQIVND (reference sequence). The CDR3 sequence is CASSKTVNTGELFF. In DNA form, the CDR3 reads TGTGCCAGTAGTAAAACAGTTAACACCGGGGAGCTGTTTTTT. The full variable domain, completed using reference TRBV19 and TRBJ2-2, is DGGITQSPKYLFRKEGQNVTLSCEQNLNHDAMYWYRQDPGQGLRLIYYSQIVNDFQKGDIAEGYSVSREKKESFPLTVTSAQKNPTAFYLCASSKTVNTGELFFGEGSRLTVL.

J is TRBJ2-3 and V is TRBV30, with D unresolved. Germline CDR1 is GTSNPN and CDR2 is SVGIG (reference sequence). This CDR3 is built from 10 residues. Trimming shortened V by 2 bases and J by 8 bases, and 5 bases separated the two germline ends. CDR3 in amino acids: CAWSSGTQYF. DNA for the CDR3: TGTGCCTGGAGTTCCGGTACGCAGTATTTT.

In its sample, this clone was seen once. The J gene is TRBJ1-6, the V gene TRBV5-6; maybe TRBD1 (5 bases). Trimming stripped 1 base from V and 7 bases from J, with 12 bases between. CDR3 length: 15 amino acids. Germline CDR1 and CDR2: SGHDT and YYEEEE. CDR3 residues: CASSLSPRENSPLHF. In DNA form, the CDR3 reads TGTGCCAGCAGCTTGAGTCCCAGGGAAAATTCACCCCTCCACTTT.

Comment on this clone: One end of the junction varies from germline; a read error may be responsible. This sequence joins TRBV20-1 and TRBJ2-4; the match to TRBD1 covers 10 bases. The CDR3 extends over 11 amino acids. The germline V gene has CDR1 DFQATT and CDR2 SNEGSKA (reference sequence). CDR3 DNA sequence: TGCAGTGCTAGGACAGGGGGCAGGATACACTTC. This gives the protein CSARTGGRIHF.

The chain links TRBV18 to TRBJ2-3, with 7 positions matching TRBD2. This CDR3 region has 16 residues. Germline loops: CDR1 KGHSH, CDR2 LQKENI. V shed 0 bases, J shed 2 bases, and the junction held 5 bases outside the gene matches. The CDR3 loop reads CASSPPVGGPTDTQYF. CDR3 coding DNA: TGTGCCAGCTCACCACCAGTGGGAGGGCCCACAGATACGCAGTATTTT.

This clone was seen a single time. V usage is TRBV5-1 and J usage is TRBJ2-7; the D gene is possibly TRBD1 (6 bases). The CDR3 totals 14 residues. The V end was cut by 4 bases, the J end by 2 bases, with 13 bases between. Germline V CDR1 and CDR2: SGHRS, YFSETQ. The CDR3, as DNA: TGCGCCAGCAGCCCAGACAGGCCTCCCTACGAGCAGTACTTC. This gives the protein CASSPDRPPYEQYF.

Only a few counts were recorded for this clone. CDR3 nucleotides: TGTGCCTGGAGCCCCAGGGGAGACACTGAAGCTTTCTTT. Amino acids: CAWSPRGDTEAFF. This chain connects TRBV30 to TRBJ1-1; tentative D call: TRBD1 (6 bases). V lost 3 bases and J lost 3, with 11 bases in between. This CDR3 comprises 13 residues. CDR1 is GTSNPN, CDR2 SVGIG, per germline (reference sequence).

This chain uses TRBV14 with TRBJ2-1; D perhaps matches TRBD2 (6 bases). Germline loops: CDR1 SGHDN, CDR2 FVKESK. The CDR3 covers 14 residues. V lost 1 base to trimming and J lost 11 bases, with 15 bases between them. Here the CDR3 DNA reads TGTGCCAGCAGCCAAGGATTCGCCGGAGGGAAGCAGTTCTTC. Translating gives CASSQGFAGGKQFF.

The chain uses TRBV5-1 and TRBJ2-1; TRBD2 agrees at 14 bases. Germline loops: CDR1 SGHRS, CDR2 YFSETQ. The junction had 9 bases not matched to a gene; V was cut back by 4 bases and J by 0 bases. The CDR3 spans 19 residues. CDR3: CASSGRLAGGPSSYNEQFF. The CDR3 DNA follows: TGCGCCAGCAGCGGCAGACTAGCGGGAGGGCCGAGCTCCTACAATGAGCAGTTCTTC.

This clone was seen a single time. This rearrangement joins TRBV5-1 to TRBJ2-7; a possible D gene is TRBD2 (7 bases). Germline lookup yields CDR1 SGHRS and CDR2 YFSETQ. V shed 4 bases and J shed 5 bases, with 22 bases lying between them. This CDR3 has 16 residues. CDR3 coding DNA: TGCGCCAGCAGCCCCTGGACGGGGGGCGGGGAGGACGAGCAGTACTTC. Translating it yields CASSPWTGGGEDEQYF.

This chain connects TRBV19 to TRBJ1-5; the D is unclear. Germline CDR1 is LNHDA and CDR2 is SQIVND (reference sequence). V gave up 3 bases and J gave up 4 bases, with 7 bases separating them. This CDR3 region has 13 residues. The CDR3 DNA sequence: TGTGCCAGTAGTATGCAGAGGAATCAGCCCCAGCATTTT. This codes for CASSMQRNQPQHF.

V usage is TRBV7-3 and J usage is TRBJ2-3, with 9 bases identical to TRBD2. The CDR3 is 18 residues long. The V gene end was trimmed by 1 base and the J gene end by 0 bases; junction bases not matched to a gene: 8. Germline values: CDR1 SGHTA, CDR2 FQGTGA. CDR3 bases: TGTGCCAGCAGCTTAAATCCGGCTAGCGGGACTAGCACAGATACGCAGTATTTT. This sequence encodes CASSLNPASGTSTDTQYF.

The V call is TRBV30, the J call TRBJ2-7; a possible D gene is TRBD2 (7 bases). V was cut by 4 bases and J by 9 bases, with 16 bases left in between. Per the germline V gene, CDR1 is GTSNPN and CDR2 is SVGIG (reference sequence). The CDR3 has 12 residues. The CDR3 sequence: CAWTGGSWAQYF. CDR3 DNA: TGTGCCTGGACGGGGGGCTCGTGGGCGCAGTACTTC.

As regards this clone: One end of the junction does not line up with germline, which may come from a read error. This rearrangement joins TRBV3-1 (or the pseudogene TRBV3-2) to TRBJ1-5; D unclear. This CDR3 spans 13 amino acids. The germline gives CDR1 LGHDT, CDR2 YNNKEL (reference sequence). The CDR3 region is CASSKDVNQPQHF. The CDR3 bases are TGTGCCAGCAGCAAAGACGTCAATCAGCCCCAGCATTTT.

The chain links TRBV7-9 to TRBJ1-4; 9 bases are a match to TRBD1. J lost 6 bases, V lost 5 bases, and 4 bases had no gene match. Per the germline V gene, CDR1 is SEHNR and CDR2 is FQNEAQ (reference sequence). The CDR3 consists of 14 residues. CDR3 region: CASSTGQGDEKLFF. CDR3 DNA: TGTGCCAGCAGCACGGGACAGGGTGATGAAAAACTGTTTTTT. Using reference TRBV7-9 and TRBJ1-4 for the parts outside the CDR3, the full variable domain is DTGVSQNPRHKITKRGQNVTFRCDPISEHNRLYWYRQTLGQGPEFLTYFQNEAQLEKSRLLSDRFSAERPKGSFSTLEIQRTEQGDSAMYLCASSTGQGDEKLFFGSGTQLSVL.

The CDR3 reads CASRPQAQETQYF. In nucleotides, the CDR3 is TGTGCCAGCAGACCACAGGCCCAAGAGACCCAGTACTTC. This chain connects TRBV2 to TRBJ2-5, with D perhaps TRBD1 (5 bases). Trimming removed 6 bases at V and 1 base at J, with 9 bases between. Germline CDR1 is SNHLY and CDR2 is FYNNEI. The CDR3 has 13 amino acids.

The chain couples TRBV6-5 to TRBJ1-5; TRBD1 might be the D (5 bases). The germline gives CDR1 MNHEY, CDR2 SVGAGI. The CDR3 contains 15 residues. V was trimmed by 4 bases and J by 3 bases, leaving 13 bases between them. CDR3 loop: CASSLRQNLNQPQHF. CDR3 nucleotide sequence: TGTGCCAGCAGTTTGAGACAGAACCTCAATCAGCCCCAGCATTTT.

The V gene is TRBV5-8, the J gene TRBJ2-3; D might be TRBD2 (6 bases). Germline V gene lookup returns CDR1 SGHTS and CDR2 YDEGEE. The CDR3 has 16 residues. Trimming shortened V by 4 bases and J by 2 bases, and 17 bases separated the two germline ends. The CDR3 loop reads CASSLERRAPTDTQYF. The CDR3 DNA reads as TGTGCCAGCAGCCTAGAGCGGAGGGCTCCCACAGATACGCAGTATTTT.

This clone was counted a few times. V gene TRBV30 combines with J gene TRBJ1-4; D is perhaps TRBD1 (6 bases). Germline CDR1 and CDR2: GTSNPN and SVGIG (reference sequence). Trimming pared 3 bases from V and 6 bases from J, leaving 11 bases between. The CDR3 contains 13 residues. The CDR3 nucleotides are TGTGCCTGGAGGACAGGTACTTATGAAAAACTGTTTTTT. Translated, it gives CAWRTGTYEKLFF.

This clone was counted a single time. The chain has TRBV18 and TRBJ2-2; TRBD1 agrees at 8 bases. J lost 1 base, V lost 3 bases, and 4 bases had no gene match. Germline lookup yields CDR1 KGHSH and CDR2 LQKENI. The CDR3 totals 16 residues. CDR3 sequence (DNA): TGTGCCAGCTCACCCAGGGGGCTGTTGAACACCGGGGAGCTGTTTTTT. Protein product: CASSPRGLLNTGELFF.